This T cell receptor beta chain was captured in a study of shared clonotypes between healthy human individuals. The germline CDR1 and CDR2 sequences are MNHEY and SVGAGI. V gave up 6 bases and J gave up 2 bases, with 10 bases separating them. CDR3 size: 13 residues. At the deep level, the assay was run. In replicate PCRs of sorted subsets, approximately 210 ng DNA, approximately 32,000 T cell genomes, was used. The table came from immunoSEQ multiplex PCR; TCRdb's copy has only in-frame clones and leaves some out. The sample holds millions of clones; approximately 93% are singletons and the top ten take under 0.45%.

This clonotype was sampled from a man younger than 35 in good health. Some clones in this sample may be carry-over from other donors' samples. This rearrangement joins TRBV6-5 to TRBJ1-2; a possible D gene is TRBD1 (5 bases). The material sequenced was naive CD4+ T cells from PBMCs. The subset is: CD45RA+ positively selected. The CDR3 sequence is CASRRTHNYGYTF. The CDR3 DNA reads TGTGCCAGCAGACGGACACACAACTATGGCTACACCTTC.